This T cell receptor beta chain was documented in a study of T cell changes during pregnancy in multiple sclerosis (dated by TCRdb to between 2018 and 2020). Turning to the overall study: In women with multiple sclerosis, the researchers looked at how the T cell repertoire shifted as pregnancy progressed.

To prepare the library, the immunoSEQ multiplex PCR assay was applied. Held by TCRdb, this immuneACCESS table contains in-frame sequences only and omits some clones. Under half of the omission traces to an unresolved V gene where checked; the cause of the rest is unknown. This sample gives more than 40,000 clones in total; 90% to 95% of them show up just once. 3.5% to 5% of the sample lies in the top ten. V gives up 4 bases and J gives up 1 base, and the segment between their germline ends measures 14 bases. For CDR1 and CDR2, the germline V gene lists SGDLS and YYNGEE. There are 15 amino acids in the CDR3, from cysteine to phenylalanine inclusive. The kept DNA is CDR3 alone, 45 bases in frame from the first base. This clone was recorded once. What this receptor recognizes is not known. Base qualities are not recorded, but no much larger clone differs from it by a single base.

The receptor was derived from a female donor with multiple sclerosis, enrolled in a pregnancy study. This material consisted of CD8+ T cells from peripheral blood mononuclear cells, taken in the first trimester of pregnancy. The chain was built from TRBV9 and TRBJ1-2; 6 matching bases give a weak D call of TRBD1. The DNA is TGTGCCAGCAGCCCCAGGACAGACCATAACTATGGCTACACCTTC. It specifies CASSPRTDHNYGYTF. Reference TRBV9 and TRBJ1-2 proteins supply the regions before and after the CDR3; the full variable domain is: DSGVTQTPKHLITATGQRVTLRCSPRSGDLSVYWYQQSLDQGLQFLIQYYNGEERAKGNILERFSAQQFPDLHSELNLSSLELGDSALYFCASSPRTDHNYGYTFGSGTRLTVV.